The clone carrying this TCR beta chain was seen a few times. Its target is unknown. This entry comes from a study of cytomegalovirus exposure and HLA in healthy donors. Turning to the study itself: The same platform was used for the 110 or so validation repertoires and the roughly 640 first-cohort repertoires, a later analysis reported.

Study-level points and caveats: Rare TCR sequences predominated, though certain public TCRs were found in many donors. Researchers catalogued approximately 160 TCR beta chains as cytomegalovirus-associated.

The donors formed part of the approximately 130-subject validation cohort, distinct from the approximately 670-subject first cohort. Assay: immunoSEQ multiplex PCR; the TCRdb copy retains only in-frame clones and omits some. This repertoire shows 150,000 or so clones, roughly 86% found once; its top ten account for about 2.2%. This CDR3 is 15 amino acids long. Germline CDR1 is MDHEN and CDR2 is SYDVKM. V shed 6 bases and J 7 bases; nucleotides not matched to a gene: 9. The sequence was obtained from a human donor in good health. The chain employs TRBV28 and TRBJ2-1, with 10 bases aligning to TRBD2. The sequencing sample was made of PBMCs. This CDR3 reads CASRKLGLAANEQFF. CDR3 DNA: TGTGCCAGCAGGAAGCTCGGACTAGCGGCGAATGAGCAGTTCTTC.